A single sample is the source of the 22 T cell receptor beta chains below, sequenced in a study of PD-1 blockade in mismatch repair-deficient tumors. Clones were read by immunoSEQ multiplex PCR, and TCRdb kept only the in-frame ones, dropping some. Of some 110,000 clones in the sample, more than 60% were seen once. The material was peripheral blood, obtained 60 weeks after starting pembrolizumab. The receptors were gathered from an adult with mismatch repair-deficient cancer.

The CDR3 loop reads CSVELVSGTSAYEQYF. The CDR3, as DNA: TGCAGCGTTGAATTGGTATCCGGGACGTCGGCCTACGAGCAGTACTTC. V and J are TRBV29-1 and TRBJ2-7, with D perhaps given as TRBD1 or TRBD2 (5 bases each). This CDR3 is built from 16 residues. V was trimmed by 2 bases and J by 2 bases, leaving 19 bases between them. Germline values: CDR1 SQVTM, CDR2 ANQGSEA.

This clone appeared a single time. The V call is TRBV28, the J call TRBJ2-2; tentatively, D is TRBD2 (7 bases). Per the germline V gene, CDR1 is MDHEN and CDR2 is SYDVKM. V lost 4 bases and J 3 bases, leaving 12 bases between the germline ends. This CDR3 region has 15 residues. CDR3 sequence: CASSSGGRDTGELFF. CDR3 in DNA: TGTGCCAGCAGTTCCGGGGGGCGGGACACCGGGGAGCTGTTTTTT.

Turning to this clone: No DNA is shown, since the ends of the CDR3 on it are uncertain; the CDR3 is the one TCRdb lists. The chain recombines TRBV7-9 with TRBJ1-2; TRBD1 reflects the table's D call only, with no check against the DNA. The CDR3 spans 11 residues, counting both ends. CDR1 is SEHNR, CDR2 FQNEAQ, per germline (reference sequence). The CDR3 reads CASSFGQGAAF.

This clone counts as medium-sized (0.01 to 0.1%). The chain links TRBV29-1 to TRBJ2-7, with 8 bases fitting TRBD2. Unmatched junction bases numbered 6, after V lost 6 bases and J lost 2 bases. Germline loops: CDR1 SQVTM, CDR2 ANQGSEA. The CDR3 is 13 residues long. CDR3 amino acids: CSVDSGNAYEQYF. The CDR3 bases are TGCAGCGTAGATAGCGGGAACGCCTACGAGCAGTACTTC.

This clone was counted only a few times. This chain connects TRBV10-3 to TRBJ2-2, with D perhaps being TRBD1 or TRBD2 (6 bases each). The CDR3 is 17 residues long. Germline lookup yields CDR1 ENHRY and CDR2 SYGVKD. Trimming shortened V by 0 bases and J by 5 bases, and 16 bases separated the two germline ends. CDR3 DNA sequence: TGTGCCATCAGTGAGTCAGGGAGCGGAGGGGGAACCGGGGAGCTGTTTTTT. Translation gives CAISESGSGGGTGELFF.

This sequence joins TRBV6-5 and TRBJ2-7, with 7 positions matching TRBD1. J gave up 2 bases and V 5 bases, and 6 bases lay outside the gene matches. This CDR3 is built from 14 residues. Germline V CDR1 and CDR2: MNHEY, SVGAGI. The CDR3 sequence: CASSPGQATYEQYF. The CDR3 nucleotides read TGTGCCAGCAGTCCCGGACAGGCGACCTACGAGCAGTACTTC.

The chain uses TRBV18 and TRBJ1-4; possible D gene TRBD1, 6 bases. The CDR3 sequence is 15 residues long. CDR1 and CDR2 from the germline V gene are KGHSH and LQKENI. The V end lost 0 bases, the J end lost 1 base, and 6 bases lay between the germline ends. CDR3 protein: CASSPPTGTNEKLFF. CDR3 coding DNA: TGTGCCAGCTCACCACCGACAGGAACTAATGAAAAACTGTTTTTT.

The rearrangement uses TRBV10-3 and TRBJ2-7; 11 bases align to TRBD2. V gave up 6 bases and J gave up 2 bases; unmatched junction bases: 6. CDR3 length: 15 amino acids. Germline-derived CDR1 and CDR2 are ENHRY and SYGVKD. The CDR3 loop reads CAIRKGLAEAYEQYF. The CDR3 coding sequence is TGTGCCATCAGGAAGGGACTAGCGGAGGCCTACGAGCAGTACTTC.

The chain carries TRBV6-6 and TRBJ1-3; D is unresolved. Trimming removed 2 bases from V and 0 bases from J, with 8 bases in between. CDR1 and CDR2 from the germline V gene are MNHNY and SVGAGI (reference sequence). The CDR3 consists of 15 residues. This chain's CDR3 is CASSYQASSGNTIYF. As DNA, the CDR3 is TGTGCCAGCAGTTACCAGGCTAGCTCTGGAAACACCATATATTTT.

The genes are TRBV6-1 and TRBJ2-1, with 8 nucleotides matching TRBD2. This CDR3 region has 13 residues. Germline values: CDR1 MNHNS, CDR2 SASEGT. The trim removed 6 bases at V and 7 bases at J, leaving 5 bases unmatched. Written as DNA, the CDR3 is TGTGCCAGCAGACTTCTAGCGGGTAATGAGCAGTTCTTC. This codes for CASRLLAGNEQFF.

V and J are TRBV5-5 and TRBJ1-2; D remains ambiguous. The CDR3 is 13 amino acids. Germline-derived CDR1 and CDR2 are SGHKS and YYEKEE (reference sequence). Trimming removed 0 bases from V and 4 bases from J, with 7 bases in between. CDR3 in DNA: TGTGCCAGCAGCTTGGACGGGATCTATGGCTACACCTTC. Translation: CASSLDGIYGYTF. The whole variable domain, remainder taken from reference TRBV5-5 and TRBJ1-2, is DAGVTQSPTHLIKTRGQQVTLRCSPISGHKSVSWYQQVLGQGPQFIFQYYEKEERGRGNFPDRFSARQFPNYSSELNVNALLLGDSALYLCASSLDGIYGYTFGSGTRLTVV.

This clone appeared once. V gene TRBV28 combines with J gene TRBJ1-1; 7 bases match TRBD1. The germline CDR1 and CDR2 sequences are MDHEN and SYDVKM. Trimming removed 5 bases from V and 5 bases from J; junction bases left unmatched: 11. CDR3 size: 15 residues. CDR3 region: CASSLTPGQSTEAFF. CDR3 sequence (DNA): TGTGCCAGCAGTCTCACCCCGGGACAGTCGACTGAAGCTTTCTTT. Based on the CDR3 plus reference TRBV28 and TRBJ1-1, the full variable domain is DVKVTQSSRYLVKRTGEKVFLECVQDMDHENMFWYRQDPGLGLRLIYFSYDVKMKEKGDIPEGYSVSREKKERFSLILESASTNQTSMYLCASSLTPGQSTEAFFGQGTRLTVV.

The chain uses TRBV18 and TRBJ2-2; TRBD1 agrees at 9 bases. The junction had 8 bases not matched to a gene; V was cut back by 4 bases and J by 5 bases. The germline V gene has CDR1 KGHSH and CDR2 LQKENI. The CDR3 covers 16 residues. CDR3 nucleotides: TGTGCCAGCTCACAAAAGACAGGGGGACAGACCGGGGAGCTGTTTTTT. Its translation: CASSQKTGGQTGELFF. The full variable domain, with the rest looked up from reference TRBV18 and TRBJ2-2, is NAGVMQNPRHLVRRRGQEARLRCSPMKGHSHVYWYRQLPEEGLKFMVYLQKENIIDESGMPKERFSAEFPKEGPSILRIQQVVRGDSAAYFCASSQKTGGQTGELFFGEGSRLTVL.

The rearrangement links TRBV7-9 to TRBJ1-1, with D perhaps TRBD1 (5 bases). Trimming stripped 6 bases from V and 1 base from J, with 9 bases between. The length of the CDR3 is 13 residues. Germline-derived CDR1 and CDR2 are SEHNR and FQNEAQ (reference sequence). The CDR3 sequence: CASSTGGNTEAFF. DNA for the CDR3: TGTGCCAGCAGTACAGGCGGGAACACTGAAGCTTTCTTT.

V is TRBV7-9 and J is TRBJ1-1; D is uncertain. Germline CDR1 and CDR2: SEHNR and FQNEAQ (reference sequence). The V end lost 2 bases, the J end lost 0 bases, and 7 bases lay between the germline ends. The CDR3 is 14 residues long. In DNA, the CDR3 is TGTGCCAGCAGCTTACCCGGGATGAACACTGAAGCTTTCTTT. Residues: CASSLPGMNTEAFF.

This chain connects TRBV15 to TRBJ2-2; D is undetermined. The germline gives CDR1 LNHNV, CDR2 YYDKDF (reference sequence). The V and J ends lost 3 bases and 7 bases respectively, with 12 bases between them. The CDR3 sequence is 14 residues long. CDR3 DNA sequence: TGTGCCACCAGCAGCGAACCCTCCAGCGGGGAGCTGTTTTTT. This codes for CATSSEPSSGELFF. Supplemented by reference TRBV15 and TRBJ2-2, the full variable domain reads DAMVIQNPRYQVTQFGKPVTLSCSQTLNHNVMYWYQQKSSQAPKLLFHYYDKDFNNEADTPDNFQSRRPNTSFCFLDIRSPGLGDTAMYLCATSSEPSSGELFFGEGSRLTVL.

This clone was detected once. V and J are TRBV5-4 and TRBJ1-1; a weak D match, TRBD1 (5 bases). Germline CDR1 and CDR2: SGHNT and YYREEE (reference sequence). The CDR3 is 14 amino acids. Trimming took 4 bases from V and 5 from J, leaving 15 bases between them. The CDR3 region is CASSLGGARTEAFF. DNA for the CDR3: TGTGCCAGCAGCCTGGGTGGGGCTCGGACTGAAGCTTTCTTT.

CDR3 nucleotide sequence: TGCGCCAGCAGCTGGGAGAGCCAAGAGACCCAGTACTTC. Its protein product is CASSWESQETQYF. This chain joins TRBV5-1 and TRBJ2-5; maybe TRBD2 (5 bases). The CDR3 spans 13 residues. The germline CDR1 and CDR2 sequences are SGHRS and YFSETQ. V shed 3 bases and J shed 1 base, with 7 bases lying between them.

The rearrangement uses TRBV14 and TRBJ2-7, with no clear D. The V end lost 0 bases, the J end lost 6 bases, and 9 bases lay between the germline ends. The length of the CDR3 is 13 residues. The germline gives CDR1 SGHDN, CDR2 FVKESK. The CDR3 DNA reads TGTGCCAGCAGCCAAGATTTATTGGGCGAGCAGTACTTC. It translates to CASSQDLLGEQYF. Full variable domain (remainder filled in from reference TRBV14 and TRBJ2-7): EAGVTQFPSHSVIEKGQTVTLRCDPISGHDNLYWYRRVMGKEIKFLLHFVKESKQDESGMPNNRFLAERTGGTYSTLKVQPAELEDSGVYFCASSQDLLGEQYFGPGTRLTVT.

CDR3 sequence (DNA): TGTGCCAGCAGCGGGACAGGTTCCTACGAGCAGTACTTC. It is translated as CASSGTGSYEQYF. This chain joins TRBV9 and TRBJ2-7, with TRBD1 matching over 7 bases. V dropped 3 bases and J dropped 1; count of bases not matched to a gene: 1. CDR3 length: 13 residues. The germline V gene encodes CDR1 SGDLS and CDR2 YYNGEE.

This sequence joins TRBV5-1 and TRBJ2-3, with D perhaps TRBD1 or TRBD2 (5 bases each). Germline lookup yields CDR1 SGHRS and CDR2 YFSETQ. The CDR3 totals 16 residues. Between the trimmed V and J ends, which lost 5 bases and 2 bases, there was a span of 18 bases. DNA for the CDR3: TGCGCCAGCAGTCATCGTCGGGACGGAAACACAGATACGCAGTATTTT. Translated: CASSHRRDGNTDTQYF.

The chain is built from TRBV27 and TRBJ2-5; perhaps D is TRBD1 or TRBD2 (6 bases each). In germline, CDR1 is MNHEY, CDR2 SMNVEV (reference sequence). This CDR3 contains 14 residues. The ends were cut back, 6 bases at V and 5 bases at J, with 16 bases in the middle. CDR3: CASRRGWGAETQYF. DNA for the CDR3: TGTGCCAGCAGGCGGGGTTGGGGGGCGGAGACCCAGTACTTC.